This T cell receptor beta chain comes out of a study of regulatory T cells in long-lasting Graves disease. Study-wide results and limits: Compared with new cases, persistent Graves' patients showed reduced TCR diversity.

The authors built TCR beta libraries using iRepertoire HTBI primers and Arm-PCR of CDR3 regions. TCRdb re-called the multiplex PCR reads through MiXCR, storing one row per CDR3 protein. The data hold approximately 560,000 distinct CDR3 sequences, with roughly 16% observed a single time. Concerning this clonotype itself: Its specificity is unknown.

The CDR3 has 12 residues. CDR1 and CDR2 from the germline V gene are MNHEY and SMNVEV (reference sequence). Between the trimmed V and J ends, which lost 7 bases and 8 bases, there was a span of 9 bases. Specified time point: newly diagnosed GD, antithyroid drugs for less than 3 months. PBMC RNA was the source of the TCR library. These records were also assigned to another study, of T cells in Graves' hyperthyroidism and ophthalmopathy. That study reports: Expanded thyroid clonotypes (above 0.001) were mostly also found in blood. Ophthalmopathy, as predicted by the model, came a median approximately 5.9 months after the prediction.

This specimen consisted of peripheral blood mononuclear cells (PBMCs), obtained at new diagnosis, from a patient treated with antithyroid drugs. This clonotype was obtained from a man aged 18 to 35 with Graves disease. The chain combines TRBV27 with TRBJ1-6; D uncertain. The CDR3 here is CASTSRDSPLHF. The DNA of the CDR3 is TGTGCCAGCACTAGTAGGGATTCACCCCTCCACTTT.